This entry describes one T cell receptor (beta chain). Its specificity is not known. This sample is drawn from a study of cytomegalovirus exposure and HLA in healthy donors. The PCR was carried out with 60 Vbeta primers and 13 Jbeta primers. Produced via immunoSEQ multiplex PCR; TCRdb's table is partial and in-frame only. Of approximately 170,000 clones listed, 85% are singletons. Study-level results: Later analysis suggested most CMV-associated TCR beta chains were HLA-restricted.

Though probably carrying unrecorded immune exposures, donors were nominally healthy at sampling. The V and J ends lost 8 bases and 1 base, in that order; junction bases with no gene match: 20. The CDR3 covers 19 residues. Per germline, CDR1 SQVTM and CDR2 ANQGSEA. The rearrangement links TRBV29-1 to TRBJ2-3, with 11 bases identical to TRBD1. Sequencing was performed on PBMCs. The receptor comes from a boy between 2 and 10 years old in good health and CMV-seronegative. CDR3 coding DNA: TGCAGCCATACCCTCTCCGGGACAGGGGGGTCCTGGGGCACAGATACGCAGTATTTT. Translating it yields CSHTLSGTGGSWGTDTQYF.